This T cell receptor beta chain appears in the sequencing data of a study of T-cell memory formation after mild COVID-19 (dated by TCRdb to the early 2020s). About the full investigation: TCR sequence clusters from the two donors were found to be largely donor specific. The cohort comprised two young, previously healthy adult volunteers, one female and one male. In two donors, T-cell clones that expanded and contracted after mild COVID-19 were followed by sequencing TCRalpha and TCRbeta repertoires longitudinally.

Instrument on record: Illumina NovaSeq 6000. cDNA libraries for TCRalpha and TCRbeta were prepared by 5'RACE using constant-segment primers, with sample barcodes and unique molecular identifiers added. RNA was extracted from every sample with Trizol reagent. Libraries were amplified in two PCR steps, with a second sample barcode and Illumina TruSeq adapters added in the second step. Sequencing of the libraries was done on an Illumina NovaSeq, producing 2 x 150 bp paired-end reads. In the paper's pipeline: Reads were demultiplexed and collapsed into UMI-guided consensus sequences with migec v1.2.7. Using mixcr v2.1.11, UMI consensuses were aligned to TRA and TRB V and J templates and then assembled into clonotypes. A clonotype was counted as expanded or contracted only when both edgeR and NoisET called the clonotype significant, with the noise models trained on biological replicates. edgeR calls used a false discovery rate-adjusted p below 0.01 and a log2 fold-change threshold of 1. As an exploratory analysis of dynamics, max-normalized trajectories of the 1000 most abundant clonotypes were examined by PCA with hierarchical clustering. Separately sequenced CD4+ and CD8+ repertoires were used to assign a CD4 or CD8 phenotype to each responding clone. Starting from the raw public reads, TCRdb applied fastp trimming at Q25, assembled clones with MiXCR and retained in-frame beta chains. Every entry covers one CDR3 protein and lists the most common genes and DNA from its rows. TCRdb's processing, not the authors', yielded these V and J calls. The sample profile shows roughly 350,000 distinct CDR3 sequences; 25% to 30% of them were found once. About 13% of the sample belongs to the ten largest clones.

PBMCs were isolated by Ficoll-Paque density gradient centrifugation. This clonotype was counted a few times. Its cognate antigen has yet to be identified. Per-nucleotide qualities are absent, and no much larger clonotype sits a single base away. From a lookup of the germline V gene, CDR1 and CDR2 are SNHLY and FYNNEI. Trimming at the junction amounts to 7 bases on V and 1 base on J, and the germline ends lie 8 bases apart. Reading from cysteine to phenylalanine, the CDR3 counts 13 amino acids. The read is trimmed to its CDR3 DNA, 39 bases read in frame from base 1. Beyond this particular receptor, the publication reports: Contracting CD4+ clones turned up mainly in the CM and EM memory subsets, whereas EMRA was where CD8+ clones were enriched. Whether the second-wave clones peaking on day 37 were SARS-CoV-2 specific was not confirmed. The study covered only a couple of mild cases, and larger cohorts including severe cases with pre-infection samples were considered necessary. From day 15 to 85, contracting clones showed balanced CD4/CD8 phenotypes, whereas a second wave of clones that expanded from day 15 to 37 leaned towards CD4+. Some responding clones were detected in pre-infection memory, which suggested that pre-existing cross-reactive memory T cells had joined the SARS-CoV-2 response.

The chain is encoded by TRBV2 joined to TRBJ2-1; the D segment cannot be called with confidence. This clonotype was obtained from an adult woman who had mild COVID-19 (a few samples of this study predate the infection). The sample titles of this study are shuffled in the database, so cell type and time point are left out; the donor was told from shared clones. Sequences were obtained from PBMCs or a T cell subset sorted from them (not recorded which). The sequenced DNA: TGTGCCAGCACCAGTCTATCCTACAATGAGCAGTTCTTC. This sequence encodes CASTSLSYNEQFF.